This is a list of T cell receptor beta chains from one sample in a study of blood T cell repertoires in COVID-19. Sequenced by immunoSEQ multiplex PCR; TCRdb stores in-frame clones only, minus some. The table has around 370,000 clones, 90% seen once. What was sequenced was peripheral blood. The receptors here all came from a man between 18 and 35 years old with active or convalescent COVID-19. Each CDR3 is given with its conserved first and last residue. D genes are given only for firm matches. Only some rows state a clone size, as once, few, many or a class for expanded clones.

V	D	J	size	CDR3	DNA
TRBV20-1	.	TRBJ1-2	.	CSARRLRGYTF	TGCAGTGCCAGACGTCTGAGAGGCTACACCTTC
TRBV12-3/TRBV12-4	.	TRBJ2-1	.	CASSFGGYNEQFF	TGTGCCAGCAGTTTTGGCGGTTACAATGAGCAGTTCTTC
TRBV27	.	TRBJ2-2	once	CASSWGGAGTGELFF	TGTGCCAGCAGCTGGGGGGGGGCTGGTACCGGGGAGCTGTTTTTT
TRBV30	.	TRBJ1-1	.	CAWSPPGGGTEAFF	TGTGCCTGGAGTCCCCCCGGGGGTGGCACTGAAGCTTTCTTT
TRBV7-3	TRBD1	TRBJ1-2	.	CASSPTGGSYGYTF	TGTGCCAGCAGCCCCACAGGGGGCAGCTATGGCTACACCTTC
TRBV6-1	.	TRBJ1-4	.	CASSDPGSSGTTNEKLFF	TGTGCCAGCAGTGACCCCGGTTCTTCAGGGACAACTAATGAAAAACTGTTTTTT
TRBV6-4	.	TRBJ1-2	.	CASQTAPGLNYGYTF	TGTGCCAGCCAAACCGCCCCAGGGCTGAACTATGGCTACACCTTC
TRBV19	TRBD2	TRBJ2-1	.	CASSIVSGRSHDGQFF	TGTGCCAGTAGTATAGTTAGCGGGAGAAGTCATGACGGGCAGTTCTTC
TRBV7-2	.	TRBJ1-5	.	CASSLDPPGDSNQPQHF	TGTGCCAGCAGCTTAGACCCCCCCGGGGATAGCAATCAGCCCCAGCATTTT
TRBV28	TRBD1	TRBJ1-5	.	CASSLYRPGQVAKIIQPQHF	TGTGCCAGCAGTTTATACCGCCCAGGACAGGTAGCGAAGATAATACAGCCCCAGCATTTT
TRBV6-4	TRBD1	TRBJ1-5	.	CASSDSGGMPQHF	TGTGCCAGCAGTGACTCAGGGGGCATGCCCCAGCATTTT
TRBV28	TRBD1	TRBJ1-1	.	CASSSTGTANTEAFF	TGTGCCAGCAGCTCAACCGGGACAGCGAACACTGAAGCTTTCTTT
TRBV6-2/TRBV6-3	.	TRBJ1-3	.	CASSLQGFSGNTIYF	TGTGCCAGCAGTCTACAGGGCTTCTCTGGAAACACCATATATTTT
TRBV7-9	TRBD2	TRBJ2-2	.	CASSPGLAGGTNTGELFF	TGTGCCAGCAGCCCCGGACTAGCGGGGGGAACGAACACCGGGGAGCTGTTTTTT
TRBV6-2/TRBV6-3	TRBD1	TRBJ1-5	.	CASSLQGDSNQPQHF	TGTGCCAGCAGTTTACAGGGGGATAGCAATCAGCCCCAGCATTTT
TRBV6-5	TRBD2	TRBJ2-1	.	CASSYTGTSGWDEQFF	TGTGCCAGCAGTTACACCGGGACTAGCGGTTGGGATGAGCAGTTCTTC
TRBV7-3	TRBD2	TRBJ2-7	.	CASSLKFSGGPYEQYF	TGTGCCAGCAGCTTAAAATTTAGCGGGGGGCCTTACGAGCAGTACTTC
TRBV28	.	TRBJ1-1	.	CASSSNSYYTEAFF	TGTGCCAGCAGCTCAAACAGCTACTACACTGAAGCTTTCTTT
TRBV7-2	.	TRBJ1-5	once	CASSLVGGIEQPQHF	TGTGCCAGCAGCTTAGTTGGGGGGATTGAACAGCCCCAGCATTTT
TRBV10-3	.	TRBJ2-1	.	CAISESYEQFF	TGTGCCATCAGTGAGTCCTATGAGCAGTTCTTC
TRBV11-3	.	TRBJ2-2	.	CASSLSYRESGELFF	TGTGCCAGCAGCTTATCGTACAGGGAATCCGGGGAGCTGTTTTTT
TRBV5-1	.	TRBJ1-6	.	CASRGEGSSYNSPLHF	TGCGCCAGCAGGGGAGAAGGGAGCTCCTATAATTCACCCCTCCACTTT
TRBV4-3	TRBD1	TRBJ2-7	.	CASSPGTDYEQYF	TGCGCCAGCAGCCCTGGGACAGACTACGAGCAGTACTTC
TRBV4-3	TRBD2	TRBJ2-3	.	CASSQDGTSGTDTQYF	TGCGCCAGCAGCCAAGATGGGACTAGCGGCACAGATACGCAGTATTTT
TRBV7-9	.	TRBJ2-2	.	CASSHTRRGGELFF	TGTGCCAGCAGCCATACAAGGAGGGGCGGGGAGCTGTTTTTT
TRBV7-8	.	TRBJ1-6	.	CASSLAGGSDSPLHF	TGTGCCAGCAGCTTAGCGGGGGGAAGCGATTCACCCCTCCACTTT
TRBV6-5	TRBD1	TRBJ1-4	.	CASSLTGVDNEKLFF	TGTGCCAGCAGTTTAACAGGGGTGGATAATGAAAAACTGTTTTTT